These T cell receptor beta chains were read from a single sample in a study of cytomegalovirus exposure and HLA in healthy donors. Only in-frame clones appear in the TCRdb table, and some are missing; sequencing was by immunoSEQ multiplex PCR. The sample lists around 200,000 clones, under 80% occurring once. Sequenced: PBMCs. These receptors came from a girl aged 2 to 9 in good health and CMV-seronegative. Both conserved end residues are part of each CDR3. D genes are given only for firm matches. Not every row has a clone size; where given, it reads once, few, many or a size class.

J gene | V gene | D gene | clone size | CDR3 protein | CDR3 DNA
TRBJ2-5 | TRBV4-2 | NA | once | CASSQEWGGPYQETQYF | TGTGCCAGCAGCCAAGAGTGGGGGGGGCCGTACCAAGAGACCCAGTACTTC
TRBJ2-2 | TRBV27 | NA | few | CASSLLNAGELFF | TGTGCCAGCAGTTTACTAAACGCCGGGGAGCTGTTTTTT
TRBJ2-7 | TRBV14 | NA | NA | CASSQDGAGEDEQYF | TGTGCCAGCAGCCAAGATGGAGCAGGGGAAGACGAGCAGTACTTC
TRBJ2-5 | TRBV30 | TRBD1 | few | CAWSRQGRETQYF | TGTGCCTGGAGCAGACAGGGCAGGGAGACCCAGTACTTC
TRBJ2-5 | TRBV7-9 | TRBD2 | NA | CASSSLSGGSPETQYF | TGTGCCAGCAGCTCGCTTAGCGGGGGATCCCCAGAGACCCAGTACTTC
TRBJ1-2 | TRBV13 | NA | NA | CASSLSGVGYTF | TGTGCCAGCAGCTTATCAGGGGTCGGCTACACCTTC
TRBJ2-6 | TRBV5-1 | TRBD1 | NA | CASSFDRGSSGANVLTF | TGCGCCAGCAGCTTCGACAGGGGGAGCTCTGGGGCCAACGTCCTGACTTTC
TRBJ2-7 | TRBV19 | TRBD2 | once | CASSLAGRYEQYF | TGTGCCAGTAGTCTAGCGGGAAGGTACGAGCAGTACTTC
TRBJ2-2 | TRBV5-1 | NA | once | CASSLGGTNTGELFF | TGCGCCAGCAGCTTGGGAGGGACGAACACCGGGGAGCTGTTTTTT
TRBJ1-5 | TRBV28 | NA | NA | CASSYGTGYRISNQPQHF | TGTGCCAGCAGTTATGGTACGGGTTACCGCATAAGCAATCAGCCCCAGCATTTT
TRBJ2-1 | TRBV5-1 | TRBD2 | NA | CASGPGLADARLLNEQFF | TGCGCCAGCGGTCCCGGACTAGCGGATGCTCGCCTCCTCAATGAGCAGTTCTTC
TRBJ2-2 | TRBV25-1 | NA | few | CASSGRGDTGELFF | TGTGCCAGCAGTGGACGGGGAGACACCGGGGAGCTGTTTTTT
TRBJ2-1 | TRBV4-1 | NA | NA | CASSQDPNYNEQFF | TGCGCCAGCAGCCAAGACCCTAACTACAATGAGCAGTTCTTC
TRBJ2-3 | TRBV27 | NA | NA | CASSRAADRSTDTQYF | TGTGCCAGCAGCCGCGCAGCCGACAGAAGCACAGATACGCAGTATTTT
TRBJ2-1 | TRBV6-5 | TRBD2 | NA | CASSSRLAGVGEQFF | TGTGCCAGCAGTTCCCGACTAGCGGGAGTGGGTGAGCAGTTCTTC
TRBJ1-1 | TRBV27 | TRBD1 | NA | CASSLSRGRTEAFF | TGTGCCAGCAGTCTTTCCAGGGGGCGGACTGAAGCTTTCTTT
TRBJ2-3 | TRBV4-1 | TRBD2 | NA | CASSGGLAGEDTQYF | TGCGCCAGCAGCGGGGGACTAGCGGGAGAAGATACGCAGTATTTT
TRBJ1-1 | TRBV29-1 | NA | NA | CSVSGTLAGNTEAFF | TGCAGCGTCTCCGGGACTCTCGCCGGGAACACTGAAGCTTTCTTT
TRBJ2-7 | TRBV5-1 | NA | once | CASSWDSSYEQYF | TGCGCCAGCAGCTGGGACTCCTCCTACGAGCAGTACTTC
TRBJ2-1 | TRBV11-3 | TRBD2 | NA | CASSLGISSGGGLGNEQFF | TGTGCCAGCAGCTTAGGGATCTCTAGCGGGGGGGGCTTGGGAAATGAGCAGTTCTTC
TRBJ2-1 | TRBV27 | TRBD1 | NA | CASSLQQGASYNEQFF | TGTGCCAGCAGTTTGCAACAGGGGGCTTCCTACAATGAGCAGTTCTTC
TRBJ2-7 | TRBV11-2 | TRBD2 | NA | CASSLGGLAGAYEQYF | TGTGCCAGCAGCTTAGGGGGACTAGCGGGAGCCTACGAGCAGTACTTC
TRBJ2-1 | TRBV5-1 | NA | NA | CATASGAVYNEQFF | TGCGCCACAGCTTCAGGGGCCGTCTACAATGAGCAGTTCTTC
TRBJ2-1 | TRBV30 | NA | NA | CAWSVLVRIRFNEQFF | TGTGCCTGGAGTGTACTTGTGCGTATTCGGTTTAATGAGCAGTTCTTC
TRBJ1-2 | TRBV19 | TRBD1 | NA | CASSMTGEGYTF | TGTGCCAGTAGTATGACAGGGGAAGGCTACACCTTC
TRBJ1-2 | TRBV5-4 | NA | NA | CASSLQTEAFYGYTF | TGTGCCAGCAGCTTGCAAACAGAAGCTTTCTATGGCTACACCTTC
TRBJ1-2 | TRBV19 | NA | NA | CASSKITGSYGYTF | TGTGCCAGTAGTAAAATCACGGGGAGCTATGGCTACACCTTC
TRBJ1-2 | TRBV2 | NA | NA | CAGQAGNYGYTF | TGTGCCGGCCAGGCGGGAAACTATGGCTACACCTTC
TRBJ2-7 | TRBV19 | TRBD1 | NA | CASSGTATSYEQYF | TGTGCCAGCTCCGGGACAGCAACCTCCTACGAGCAGTACTTC